These 19 T cell receptor beta chains share one sample of origin, sequenced in a study of cytomegalovirus exposure and HLA in healthy donors. Primers for the PCR totalled 60 Vbeta and 13 Jbeta. Sequenced by immunoSEQ multiplex PCR; TCRdb stores in-frame clones only, minus some. The sample holds about 53,000 clones. Sequences were obtained from PBMCs. These receptors all stem from a woman between 18 and 29 years old in good health and CMV-seronegative.

This sequence joins TRBV13 and TRBJ2-1; 8 nucleotides align to TRBD2. The V and J ends lost 5 bases and 6 bases, in that order; junction bases with no gene match: 15. CDR3 size: 17 residues. Germline CDR1 PRHDT, CDR2 FYEKMQ (reference sequence). This CDR3 is CASSPERAAGGVNEQFF. Written as DNA, the CDR3 is TGTGCCAGCAGCCCGGAGAGGGCTGCGGGGGGCGTCAATGAGCAGTTCTTC.

The rearrangement uses TRBV9 and TRBJ2-1, with 9 positions matching TRBD2. The germline CDR1 and CDR2 sequences are SGDLS and YYNGEE. The J segment lost 8 bases and the V segment lost 0 bases, leaving 6 bases of the junction unmatched. The CDR3 sequence is 15 residues long. The CDR3 DNA follows: TGTGCCAGCAGCGTAGGGGCTAGCGGGATCTATGAGCAGTTCTTC. It codes for CASSVGASGIYEQFF. Supplemented by reference TRBV9 and TRBJ2-1, the full variable domain reads DSGVTQTPKHLITATGQRVTLRCSPRSGDLSVYWYQQSLDQGLQFLIQYYNGEERAKGNILERFSAQQFPDLHSELNLSSLELGDSALYFCASSVGASGIYEQFFGPGTRLTVL.

The rearrangement joins TRBV6-5 to TRBJ2-6, with a weak D call TRBD2 (5 bases). CDR1 MNHEY and CDR2 SVGAGI come from the germline V gene. This CDR3 comprises 15 residues. The ends were cut back, 2 bases at V and 3 bases at J, with 8 bases in the middle. The CDR3 here is CASSYGGGGANVLTF. CDR3 nucleotides: TGTGCCAGCAGTTACGGAGGTGGTGGGGCCAACGTCCTGACTTTC.

The chain recombines TRBV18 with TRBJ1-5; tentative D call: TRBD1 (5 bases). Trimming removed 6 bases at V and 9 bases at J, with 21 bases between. The V gene's germline CDR1 is KGHSH and CDR2 LQKENI. This CDR3 comprises 15 residues. CDR3 in DNA: TGTGCCAGCTCGTCGGTCAGGGTGGGAATAGGGCCCCAGCATTTT. Encoded protein: CASSSVRVGIGPQHF.

The J gene is TRBJ2-5, the V gene TRBV30; 7 bases are shared with TRBD2. Looked up from germline, CDR1 is GTSNPN and CDR2 is SVGIG (reference sequence). The CDR3 totals 14 residues. Losses at the gene ends were 0 bases for V and 5 bases for J; bases not matched to a gene: 6. In nucleotides, the CDR3 is TGTGCCTGGAGTGTAGGCGGGAGCGGGGAGACCCAGTACTTC. Encoded protein: CAWSVGGSGETQYF.

The V and J genes are TRBV4-2 and TRBJ1-3; D remains unclear. The CDR3 runs to 15 residues. Germline assignment: CDR1 LGHNA and CDR2 YNFKEQ. V lost 1 base, J lost 7 bases, and 14 bases lay in between. For the CDR3, the DNA is TGTGCCAGCAGCCAAGGCCGCAAGGCGGCGAACACCATATATTTT. The encoded protein is CASSQGRKAANTIYF.

V gene TRBV11-2 combines with J gene TRBJ1-1; no definite D call. The ends were cut back, 3 bases at V and 8 bases at J, with 10 bases in the middle. Germline lookup yields CDR1 SGHAT and CDR2 FQNNGV. The CDR3 runs 12 residues. The DNA of the CDR3 is TGTGCCAGCAGCTTTGGGCAGACGGAAGCTTTCTTT. It is translated as CASSFGQTEAFF.

The V gene is TRBV4-1, the J gene TRBJ1-5; D is ambiguous. The CDR3 extends over 15 amino acids. Trimming removed 6 bases from V and 0 bases from J, with 12 bases in between. CDR1 and CDR2 (germline): MGHRA, YSYEKL. CDR3 bases: TGCGCCAGCAGGACGGGAGATTATAGCAATCAGCCCCAGCATTTT. Protein: CASRTGDYSNQPQHF.

This chain joins TRBV20-1 and TRBJ1-1; D ambiguous. CDR3 length: 10 amino acids. Germline V lookup: CDR1 DFQATT, CDR2 SNEGSKA (reference sequence). V was cut by 6 bases and J by 11 bases, with 13 bases left in between. CDR3 loop: CSASDTNAFF. CDR3 nucleotide sequence: TGCAGTGCCTCCGACACCAACGCTTTCTTT.

V usage is TRBV11-2 and J usage is TRBJ2-3; TRBD2 agrees at 8 bases. The germline V gene has CDR1 SGHAT and CDR2 FQNNGV. The CDR3 runs to 15 residues. V lost 3 bases, J lost 1 base, and 3 bases stayed unmatched. Here the CDR3 DNA reads TGTGCCAGCAGCTTCGGGCGGGAGGGCACAGATACGCAGTATTTT. Protein sequence: CASSFGREGTDTQYF. The variable domain in full, with the rest retrieved from reference TRBV11-2 and TRBJ2-3, is EAGVAQSPRYKIIEKRQSVAFWCNPISGHATLYWYQQILGQGPKLLIQFQNNGVVDDSQLPKDRFSAERLKGVDSTLKIQPAKLEDSAVYLCASSFGREGTDTQYFGPGTRLTVL.

This chain links TRBV6-1 with TRBJ1-1, with D perhaps matching TRBD1 (5 bases). Trimming took 4 bases from V and 7 from J, leaving 16 bases between them. The CDR3 has 14 amino acids. The V gene's germline CDR1 is MNHNS and CDR2 SASEGT. DNA of the CDR3: TGTGCCAGCAGTGTCCCCCCCCGGGGGGGTGAAGCTTTCTTT. This gives the protein CASSVPPRGGEAFF.

The V call is TRBV19, the J call TRBJ1-2; tentative D call: TRBD1 (5 bases). Trimming removed 3 bases from V and 1 base from J, with 6 bases in between. Germline assignment: CDR1 LNHDA and CDR2 SQIVND (reference sequence). The CDR3 consists of 13 residues. CDR3 DNA sequence: TGTGCCAGTAGTATGACAGTTAACTATGGCTACACCTTC. Translation: CASSMTVNYGYTF.

The V call is TRBV7-9, the J call TRBJ2-3; 9 bases agree with TRBD2. The CDR3 has 15 amino acids. V trimming: 3 bases; J trimming: 4 bases; junction bases outside the gene matches: 5. Germline CDR1 SEHNR, CDR2 FQNEAQ (reference sequence). The CDR3 reads CASSFGGGAADTQYF. The DNA of the CDR3 is TGTGCCAGCAGCTTCGGCGGGGGGGCAGCAGATACGCAGTATTTT.

The V gene is TRBV2, the J gene TRBJ2-7; 10 bases agree with TRBD1. The V gene end was trimmed by 6 bases and the J gene end by 0 bases; junction bases not matched to a gene: 5. The CDR3 consists of 15 residues. The germline V gene encodes CDR1 SNHLY and CDR2 FYNNEI. The chain's CDR3 is CASRATGGVSYEQYF. Here the CDR3 DNA reads TGTGCCAGCAGGGCGACAGGGGGCGTCTCCTACGAGCAGTACTTC.

This CDR3 is CASSWDRGDGYTF. CDR3 nucleotide sequence: TGTGCCAGCAGCTGGGACAGGGGAGATGGCTACACCTTC. The rearrangement joins TRBV5-6 to TRBJ1-2; 10 bases line up with TRBD1. The CDR3 runs to 13 residues. With 3 bases clipped from V and 6 bases from J, the junction kept 2 bases outside the gene matches. The germline V gene has CDR1 SGHDT and CDR2 YYEEEE.

The chain couples TRBV5-4 to TRBJ2-3; 8 bases match TRBD2. The CDR3 length is 16 residues. The germline CDR1 and CDR2 sequences are SGHNT and YYREEE (reference sequence). V lost 4 bases and J lost 0; bases outside the gene matches: 7. The CDR3 loop reads CASSLESGGSTDTQYF. In DNA form, the CDR3 reads TGTGCCAGCAGCCTTGAGTCGGGAGGGAGCACAGATACGCAGTATTTT.

V is TRBV6-5 and J is TRBJ2-3; a weak D match, TRBD2 (6 bases). CDR1 is MNHEY, CDR2 SVGAGI, per germline. V lost 2 bases to trimming and J lost 1 base, with 7 bases between them. This CDR3 region has 14 residues. CDR3 sequence reads: CASSYRGGTDTQYF. The CDR3 DNA sequence: TGTGCCAGCAGTTACCGCGGGGGCACAGATACGCAGTATTTT.

The J gene is TRBJ1-5, the V gene TRBV29-1; no reliable D call. Germline V gives CDR1 SQVTM, CDR2 ANQGSEA. Trimming cost V 6 bases and J 5 bases, with 11 bases left between them. There are 12 residues in the CDR3. CDR3 sequence (DNA): TGCAGCGTGGGCAGCCTCGATCAGCCCCAGCATTTT. Residues: CSVGSLDQPQHF.

The chain links TRBV28 to TRBJ2-5, with a weak D call TRBD1 (6 bases). This CDR3 is built from 18 residues. V gave up 4 bases and J gave up 0 bases, with 21 bases separating them. Germline CDR1 reads MDHEN; CDR2 reads SYDVKM. The CDR3 protein is CASSSPGLGTGHQETQYF. The DNA for the CDR3 is TGTGCCAGCAGTTCCCCGGGGCTGGGTACAGGGCACCAAGAGACCCAGTACTTC.